These T cell receptor beta chains were read from a single sample in a study of blood T cell repertoires in COVID-19. TCRdb's table, derived via immunoSEQ multiplex PCR, lists solely in-frame clones and lacks some. The sample lists approximately 150,000 clones, roughly nine tenths occurring once. Material: peripheral blood. The receptors were sampled from a man younger than 35 with COVID-19, enrolled during active disease. Both conserved end residues are part of each CDR3. D genes are given only for firm matches. Size values are once, few and many counts, or a class for expanded clones, and some rows have none.

V,D,J,size,CDR3,DNA
TRBV7-6,.,TRBJ1-6,.,CASSSTGGVNSPLHF,TGTGCCAGCAGCTCGACGGGGGGCGTGAATTCACCCCTCCACTTT
TRBV5-1,.,TRBJ2-3,.,CASSLEITQADTQYF,TGCGCCAGCAGCTTGGAAATTACCCAGGCGGATACGCAGTATTTT
TRBV28,.,TRBJ1-1,.,CASSLLRGNTEAFF,TGTGCCAGCAGTTTATTAAGGGGGAACACTGAAGCTTTCTTT
TRBV4-1,TRBD1,TRBJ2-7,.,CASSLRDRAPYEQYF,TGCGCCAGCAGCCTAAGGGACAGAGCCCCATACGAGCAGTACTTC
TRBV5-1,.,TRBJ2-3,.,CASSSQGRSSTDTQYF,TGCGCCAGCAGTTCCCAAGGGAGGTCTAGCACAGATACGCAGTATTTT
TRBV11-2,.,TRBJ2-1,once,CASSPIGGPYNEQFF,TGTGCCAGCAGCCCTATAGGGGGACCCTACAATGAGCAGTTCTTC
TRBV7-2,TRBD1,TRBJ1-4,.,CASSPLLTGGAEKLLF,TGTGCCAGCAGCCCCCTTTTGACAGGGGGAGCGGAAAAACTGCTTTTT
TRBV27,TRBD2,TRBJ2-3,.,CASSLVAGGSTDTQYF,TGTGCCAGCAGCTTAGTAGCGGGAGGGAGCACAGATACGCAGTATTTT
TRBV19,.,TRBJ1-1,.,CASSAQGFTEAFF,TGTGCCAGTAGCGCCCAGGGATTCACTGAAGCTTTCTTT
TRBV27,.,TRBJ1-1,.,CASKHRNPGQGNTEAFF,TGTGCCAGCAAACACAGAAATCCGGGACAAGGGAACACTGAAGCTTTCTTT
TRBV27,TRBD1,TRBJ2-7,.,CASSHTTGGSYEQYF,TGTGCCAGCAGCCACACGACAGGGGGGTCCTACGAGCAGTACTTC
TRBV2,TRBD2,TRBJ2-1,.,CASSEWGGRSYNEQFF,TGTGCCAGCAGTGAATGGGGGGGTCGATCCTACAATGAGCAGTTCTTC
TRBV9,.,TRBJ2-2,.,CASSAGVELFF,TGTGCCAGCAGCGCGGGGGTGGAGCTGTTTTTT
TRBV13,.,TRBJ1-1,.,CASSLGRGSTEAFF,TGTGCCAGCAGCTTAGGGCGGGGGAGCACTGAAGCTTTCTTT
TRBV5-5,TRBD1,TRBJ2-1,.,CASRAPTRDRVYNEQFF,TGTGCCAGCAGAGCCCCAACCCGGGACAGGGTGTACAATGAGCAGTTCTTC
TRBV28,.,TRBJ1-1,.,CASSPVLRRNTEAFF,TGTGCCAGCAGTCCGGTCTTGCGGCGGAACACTGAAGCTTTCTTT
TRBV6-6,.,TRBJ2-7,.,CASSYGRDGEYEQYF,TGTGCCAGCAGTTACGGGCGGGATGGGGAATACGAGCAGTACTTC
TRBV25-1,.,TRBJ2-7,once,CASSPQGTYEQYF,TGTGCCAGCAGTCCCCAGGGGACCTACGAGCAGTACTTC
TRBV19,TRBD1,TRBJ2-4,.,CASSLTWTGINIQYF,TGTGCCAGTAGCCTGACCTGGACAGGAATAAACATTCAGTACTTC
TRBV28,.,TRBJ2-7,.,CASRGRGYEQYF,TGTGCCAGCAGGGGCAGGGGCTACGAGCAGTACTTC
TRBV9,TRBD1,TRBJ2-1,.,CASNGQGGTNEQFF,TGTGCCAGCAACGGACAGGGTGGAACCAATGAGCAGTTCTTC
TRBV5-1,.,TRBJ1-6,few,CASSLAQGSPLHF,TGCGCCAGCAGCTTGGCACAGGGTTCACCCCTCCACTTT
TRBV27,.,TRBJ1-2,.,CATSQHGRANYGYTF,TGTGCCACATCCCAACACGGCAGGGCTAACTATGGCTACACCTTC
TRBV5-5,TRBD1,TRBJ2-7,.,CASSLVEGAAYEQYF,TGTGCCAGCAGCTTGGTTGAGGGGGCGGCTTACGAGCAGTACTTC
TRBV3-1/TRBV3-2,TRBD2,TRBJ2-3,.,CASSQDEVAGFTDTQYF,TGTGCCAGCAGCCAAGATGAGGTAGCGGGATTCACAGATACGCAGTATTTT
TRBV27,TRBD2,TRBJ2-3,.,CASSRLAGGSTDTQYF,TGTGCCAGCAGCCGACTAGCGGGAGGTTCCACAGATACGCAGTATTTT
TRBV27,TRBD1,TRBJ2-7,.,CASSLGAGGYEQYF,TGTGCCAGCAGTTTAGGAGCAGGGGGCTACGAGCAGTACTTC
TRBV7-8,.,TRBJ1-1,once,CASSSRTVLGTEAFF,TGTGCCAGCAGCTCCCGAACAGTCTTGGGCACTGAAGCTTTCTTT
TRBV11-1,.,TRBJ2-6,.,CASSRGGFTGANVLTF,TGTGCCAGCAGCCGTGGCGGGTTTACTGGGGCCAACGTCCTGACTTTC
TRBV5-4,.,TRBJ2-1,.,CASSLLGATYNEQFF,TGTGCCAGCAGCTTGTTAGGGGCCACCTACAATGAGCAGTTCTTC
TRBV5-1,TRBD1,TRBJ2-3,.,CASSTHRGLGTDTQYF,TGCGCCAGCAGCACACACAGGGGGCTGGGCACAGATACGCAGTATTTT
TRBV11-2,.,TRBJ2-2,once,CASSLELNTGELFF,TGTGCCAGCAGCTTAGAACTAAACACCGGGGAGCTGTTTTTT
TRBV11-2,.,TRBJ2-7,.,CASSLGTAYEQYF,TGTGCCAGCAGCTTAGGGACAGCCTACGAGCAGTACTTC
TRBV3-1/TRBV3-2,TRBD2,TRBJ2-3,.,CASSQARSGRGDTQYF,TGTGCCAGCAGCCAAGCAAGGAGCGGGAGGGGCGATACGCAGTATTTT
TRBV12-3/TRBV12-4,.,TRBJ1-5,.,CASTQGGIQPQHF,TGTGCCAGCACCCAGGGAGGGATTCAGCCCCAGCATTTT
TRBV7-2,.,TRBJ1-3,.,CASSLAPGDSGNTIYF,TGTGCCAGCAGCTTAGCCCCAGGTGACTCTGGAAACACCATATATTTT
TRBV28,.,TRBJ2-7,.,CATHPTETYEQYF,TGTGCCACCCACCCGACAGAGACCTACGAGCAGTACTTC
TRBV24-1,.,TRBJ2-7,.,CATSDSGTRHYEQYF,TGTGCCACCAGTGATTCCGGGACTCGGCACTACGAGCAGTACTTC
TRBV4-3,.,TRBJ2-7,once,CASSQDLRQALTYEQYF,TGCGCCAGCAGCCAAGATCTCCGACAGGCGCTTACCTACGAGCAGTACTTC
TRBV9,TRBD1,TRBJ2-4,few,CASSSDRGNLAKNIQYF,TGTGCCAGCAGCTCGGACAGGGGTAATCTGGCCAAAAACATTCAGTACTTC
TRBV18,TRBD2,TRBJ2-7,.,CASSPSQGGSYEQYF,TGTGCCAGCTCACCAAGCCAGGGAGGGTCCTACGAGCAGTACTTC
TRBV7-8,TRBD1,TRBJ1-6,few,CASGGTGADSPLHF,TGTGCCAGCGGCGGGACAGGGGCTGATTCACCCCTCCACTTT
TRBV29-1,TRBD1,TRBJ1-2,.,CSLRTGSDYGYTF,TGCAGCCTTCGGACAGGGTCGGACTATGGCTACACCTTC
TRBV7-9,TRBD2,TRBJ2-7,.,CASSRTSGRPDEQYF,TGTGCCAGCAGCAGGACTAGCGGGAGACCGGACGAGCAGTACTTC
TRBV9,.,TRBJ2-1,few,CASSVGTNNEQFF,TGTGCCAGCAGCGTAGGTACTAACAATGAGCAGTTCTTC
TRBV24-1,.,TRBJ2-3,.,CATSKTVTDTQYF,TGTGCCACCAGTAAAACGGTCACAGATACGCAGTATTTT
TRBV12-3/TRBV12-4,.,TRBJ2-7,.,CASTYRELGEQYF,TGTGCCAGCACTTACAGGGAGTTAGGAGAGCAGTACTTC
TRBV13,TRBD1,TRBJ2-4,once,CASSFGGQAPKNIQYF,TGTGCCAGCAGCTTCGGCGGACAGGCTCCCAAAAACATTCAGTACTTC
TRBV4-3,.,TRBJ1-3,.,CASSQGGRGSGNTIYF,TGCGCCAGCAGCCAAGGGGGCAGGGGCTCTGGAAACACCATATATTTT
TRBV7-8,TRBD2,TRBJ2-5,.,CASRRLAGVETQYF,TGTGCCAGCAGAAGGCTAGCGGGAGTGGAGACCCAGTACTTC
TRBV6-4,TRBD1,TRBJ2-2,.,CASSSPGQGSHGELFF,TGTGCCAGCAGTTCCCCGGGACAGGGATCGCACGGGGAGCTGTTTTTT
TRBV5-4,TRBD2,TRBJ2-1,.,CASSHGLAGNEQFF,TGTGCCAGCAGCCATGGACTAGCGGGGAATGAGCAGTTCTTC
TRBV20-1,.,TRBJ2-1,.,CSASTGSSYNEQFF,TGCAGTGCTAGTACGGGGTCCTCTTACAATGAGCAGTTCTTC
TRBV4-3,TRBD2,TRBJ2-7,.,CASSRGRGYEQYF,TGCGCCAGCAGCCGCGGGAGGGGCTACGAGCAGTACTTC
TRBV10-2,.,TRBJ2-5,.,CASSPRSRTQYF,TGCGCCAGCAGTCCTAGGTCCCGGACCCAGTACTTC